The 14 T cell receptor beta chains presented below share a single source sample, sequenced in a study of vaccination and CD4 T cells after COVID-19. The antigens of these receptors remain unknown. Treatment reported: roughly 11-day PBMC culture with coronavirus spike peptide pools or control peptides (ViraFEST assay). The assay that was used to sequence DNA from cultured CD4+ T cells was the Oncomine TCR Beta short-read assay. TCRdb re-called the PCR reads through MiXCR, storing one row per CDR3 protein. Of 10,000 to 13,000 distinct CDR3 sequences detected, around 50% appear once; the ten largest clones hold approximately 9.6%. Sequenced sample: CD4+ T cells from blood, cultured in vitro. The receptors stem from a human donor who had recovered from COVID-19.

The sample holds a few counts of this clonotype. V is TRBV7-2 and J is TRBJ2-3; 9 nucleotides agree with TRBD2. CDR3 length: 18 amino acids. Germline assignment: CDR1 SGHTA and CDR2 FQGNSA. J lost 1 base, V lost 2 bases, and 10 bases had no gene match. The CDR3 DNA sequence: TGTGCCAGCAGCTTAATTAGACTAGCGGAGACCCGCACAGATACGCAGTATTTT. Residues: CASSLIRLAETRTDTQYF.

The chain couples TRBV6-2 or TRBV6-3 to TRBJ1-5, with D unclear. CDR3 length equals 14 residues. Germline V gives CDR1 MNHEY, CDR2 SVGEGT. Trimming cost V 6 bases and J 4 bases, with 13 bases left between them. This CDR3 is CASSLREFNQPQHF. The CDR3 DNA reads TGTGCCAGCAGCTTGCGGGAGTTTAATCAGCCCCAGCATTTT.

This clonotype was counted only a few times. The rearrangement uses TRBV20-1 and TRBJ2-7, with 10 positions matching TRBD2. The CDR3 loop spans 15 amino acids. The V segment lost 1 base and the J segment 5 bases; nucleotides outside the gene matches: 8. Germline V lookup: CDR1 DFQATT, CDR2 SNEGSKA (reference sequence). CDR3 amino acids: CSARGGTLAGDEQYF. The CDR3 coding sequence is TGCAGTGCTAGAGGAGGAACTCTAGCGGGAGACGAGCAGTACTTC.

DNA for the CDR3: TGCAGTGCTACTACTCCCGGGACAGGGTATCAGCCCCAGCATTTT. Amino acid sequence: CSATTPGTGYQPQHF. The V gene is TRBV20-1, the J gene TRBJ1-5; 9 bases fit TRBD1. The CDR3 extends over 15 amino acids. Germline assignment: CDR1 DFQATT and CDR2 SNEGSKA (reference sequence). J gave up 5 bases and V 4 bases, and 9 bases lay outside the gene matches.

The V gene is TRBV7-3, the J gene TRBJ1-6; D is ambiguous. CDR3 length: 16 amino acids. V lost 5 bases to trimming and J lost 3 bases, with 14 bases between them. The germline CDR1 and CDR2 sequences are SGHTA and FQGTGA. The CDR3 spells CASSPDGRVYNSPLHF. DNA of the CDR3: TGTGCCAGCAGCCCAGATGGACGGGTCTATAATTCACCCCTCCACTTT.

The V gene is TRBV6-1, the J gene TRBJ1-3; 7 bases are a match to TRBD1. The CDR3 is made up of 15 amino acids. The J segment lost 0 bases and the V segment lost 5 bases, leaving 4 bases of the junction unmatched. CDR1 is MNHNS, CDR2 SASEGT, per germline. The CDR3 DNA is TGTGCCAGCAGTCCTACAGGGGTCTCTGGAAACACCATATATTTT. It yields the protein CASSPTGVSGNTIYF.

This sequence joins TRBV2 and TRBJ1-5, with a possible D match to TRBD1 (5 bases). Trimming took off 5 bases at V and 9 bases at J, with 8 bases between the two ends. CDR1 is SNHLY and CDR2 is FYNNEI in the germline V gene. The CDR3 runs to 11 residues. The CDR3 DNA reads TGTGCCAGCAGTTATCAGGGGCCCCAGCATTTT. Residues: CASSYQGPQHF.

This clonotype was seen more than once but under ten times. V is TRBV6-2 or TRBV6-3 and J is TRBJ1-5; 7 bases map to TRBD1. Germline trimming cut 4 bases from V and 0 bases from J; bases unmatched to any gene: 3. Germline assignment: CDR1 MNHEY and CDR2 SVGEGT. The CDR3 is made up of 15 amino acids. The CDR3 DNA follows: TGTGCCAGCAGTTGGGGGACAGATAGCAATCAGCCCCAGCATTTT. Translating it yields CASSWGTDSNQPQHF.

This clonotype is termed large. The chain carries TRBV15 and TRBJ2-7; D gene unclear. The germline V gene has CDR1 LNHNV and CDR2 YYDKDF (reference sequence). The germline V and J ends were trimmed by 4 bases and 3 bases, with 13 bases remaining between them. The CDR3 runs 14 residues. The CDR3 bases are TGTGCCACCAGCACGAGCCGGTTTCTCTACGAGCAGTACTTC. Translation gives CATSTSRFLYEQYF.

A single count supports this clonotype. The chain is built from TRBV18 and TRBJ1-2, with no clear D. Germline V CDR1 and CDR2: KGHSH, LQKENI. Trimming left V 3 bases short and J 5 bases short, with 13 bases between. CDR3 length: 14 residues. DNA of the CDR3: TGTGCCAGCTCACCGGATGAGGTGGGGTATGGCTACACCTTC. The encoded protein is CASSPDEVGYGYTF.

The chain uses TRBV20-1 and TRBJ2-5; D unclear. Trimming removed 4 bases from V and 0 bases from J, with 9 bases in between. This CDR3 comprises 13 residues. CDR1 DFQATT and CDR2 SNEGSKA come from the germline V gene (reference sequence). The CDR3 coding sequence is TGCAGTGCTAACGACGACAACCAAGAGACCCAGTACTTC. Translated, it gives CSANDDNQETQYF.

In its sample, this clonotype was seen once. This CDR3 is CASAGSNQPQHF. CDR3 sequence (DNA): TGTGCCAGCGCCGGGTCCAATCAGCCCCAGCATTTT. The rearrangement links TRBV2 to TRBJ1-5; D gene unclear. Per germline, CDR1 SNHLY and CDR2 FYNNEI. This CDR3 has 12 amino acids. The ends were cut back, 8 bases at V and 3 bases at J, with 8 bases in the middle.

This CDR3 is CASSIRAFDQPQHF. The CDR3 DNA sequence: TGTGCCAGCTCCATCAGGGCTTTCGACCAGCCCCAGCATTTT. The V gene is TRBV6-1, the J gene TRBJ1-5; perhaps TRBD1 as D (5 bases). This CDR3 has 14 residues. V was pared by 8 bases and J by 7 bases, with 18 bases between. The germline gives CDR1 MNHNS, CDR2 SASEGT.

This CDR3 reads CASSLSDNEQFF. In nucleotides, the CDR3 is TGTGCCAGCAGTCTTAGCGACAATGAGCAGTTCTTC. V gene TRBV6-2 or TRBV6-3 combines with J gene TRBJ2-1; tentatively, D is TRBD2 (5 bases). The germline V gene encodes CDR1 MNHEY and CDR2 SVGEGT. The CDR3 extends over 12 amino acids. Trimming stripped 5 bases from V and 5 bases from J, with 7 bases between.